Listed here is a single T cell receptor (beta chain). The sample comes from a study of control samples from healthy donors and cancer patients. The CDR3 consists of 15 residues. Germline CDR1 is SGHNT and CDR2 is YENEEA. V lost 5 bases, J lost 4 bases, and 3 bases stayed unmatched. TCRdb keeps only in-frame clones here, not all; method: immunoSEQ multiplex PCR. This table holds more than 30,000 clones, more than 70% found once. The specimen sequenced was PBMCs. The V gene is TRBV11-3, the J gene TRBJ2-1; 12 bases align to TRBD2. The TCR sequence derives from an older woman with lung cancer. This CDR3 reads CASSRTSGGYNEQFF. The DNA of the CDR3 is TGTGCCAGCAGCCGCACTAGCGGGGGGTACAATGAGCAGTTCTTC.